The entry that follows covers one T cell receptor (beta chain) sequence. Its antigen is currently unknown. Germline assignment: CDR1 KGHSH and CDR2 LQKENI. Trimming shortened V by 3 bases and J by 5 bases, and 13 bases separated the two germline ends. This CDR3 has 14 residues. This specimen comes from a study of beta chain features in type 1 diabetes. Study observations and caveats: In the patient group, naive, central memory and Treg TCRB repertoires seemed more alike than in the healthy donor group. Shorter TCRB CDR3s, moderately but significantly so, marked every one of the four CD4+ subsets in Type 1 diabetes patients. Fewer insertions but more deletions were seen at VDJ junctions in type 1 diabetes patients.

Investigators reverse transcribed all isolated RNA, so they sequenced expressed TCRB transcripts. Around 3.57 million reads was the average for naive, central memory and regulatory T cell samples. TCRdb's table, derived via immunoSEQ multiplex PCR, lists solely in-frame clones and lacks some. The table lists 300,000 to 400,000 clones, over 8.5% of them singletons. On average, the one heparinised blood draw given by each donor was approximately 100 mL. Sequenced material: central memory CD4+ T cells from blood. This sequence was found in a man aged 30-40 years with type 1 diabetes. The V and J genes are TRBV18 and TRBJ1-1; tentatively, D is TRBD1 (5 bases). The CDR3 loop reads CASSPGPPRTEAFF. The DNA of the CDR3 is TGTGCCAGCTCACCGGGACCCCCGCGGACTGAAGCTTTCTTT.